Each of the 16 T cell receptor beta chains below was sequenced from the same sample in a study of response to subunit inactivated influenza vaccine. TCRdb re-called the RT-PCR reads with MiXCR, one entry per CDR3 protein. Here the sample spans around 580,000 distinct CDR3 sequences, approximately 10% being singletons. The input for sequencing was PBMCs from blood, taken on the day of vaccination. The receptor source for this set is a middle-aged man who received an inactivated influenza vaccine.

The chain combines TRBV24-1 with TRBJ2-1, with D tentatively TRBD1 (6 bases). CDR3 length: 18 residues. Germline V lookup: CDR1 KGHDR, CDR2 SFDVKD. Trimming pared 5 bases from V and 3 bases from J, leaving 22 bases between. The CDR3 spells CATSGDFEGGRGYNEQFF. CDR3 DNA sequence: TGTGCCACCAGTGGCGATTTTGAAGGGGGACGGGGCTACAATGAGCAGTTCTTC.

J is TRBJ2-2 and V is TRBV6-5, with D possibly matching TRBD1 (5 bases). The CDR3 length is 15 residues. V gave up 2 bases and J gave up 5 bases, with 12 bases separating them. The V gene's germline CDR1 is MNHEY and CDR2 SVGAGI. CDR3 residues: CASSYGYRNTGELFF. The CDR3 DNA reads as TGTGCCAGCAGTTACGGGTACAGGAATACCGGGGAGCTGTTTTTT.

The V gene is TRBV6-2 or TRBV6-3, the J gene TRBJ2-7, with 14 bases matching TRBD2. Germline-derived CDR1 and CDR2 are MNHEY and SVGEGT. The CDR3 length is 16 residues. After removal of 6 bases from V and 0 bases from J, the junction contained 4 bases not matched to a gene. The CDR3 loop is CASSTGTSGSSYEQYF. The DNA for the CDR3 is TGTGCCAGCAGCACCGGGACTAGCGGGAGCTCCTACGAGCAGTACTTC.

This clonotype was detected a few times. The rearrangement uses TRBV9 and TRBJ2-7; TRBD2 matches 9 bases. CDR1 and CDR2 (germline): SGDLS, YYNGEE. Germline trimming cut 0 bases from V and 7 bases from J; bases unmatched to any gene: 5. This CDR3 spans 14 amino acids. The CDR3 DNA reads as TGTGCCAGCAGCGTAGGCGGGAGGGCCCTGGAGCAGTACTTC. It translates to CASSVGGRALEQYF.

In its sample, this clonotype was seen many times. The J gene is TRBJ2-7, the V gene TRBV29-1, with 10 bases lining up with TRBD1. The germline V gene has CDR1 SQVTM and CDR2 ANQGSEA. V shed 7 bases and J 3 bases; nucleotides not matched to a gene: 6. This CDR3 has 13 residues. CDR3 nucleotides: TGCAGCGCTACGGGACAGGGGAACTACGAGCAGTACTTC. Its protein is CSATGQGNYEQYF.

CDR3 in DNA: TGTGCCACCAGCAGAGACGTCCCAGAGGAGACCCAGTACTTC. It codes for CATSRDVPEETQYF. The chain links TRBV15 to TRBJ2-5; D gene unclear. CDR3 size: 14 residues. V was clipped by 0 bases and J by 5 bases, with 10 bases between them. Per the germline V gene, CDR1 is LNHNV and CDR2 is YYDKDF (reference sequence).

J is TRBJ2-2 and V is TRBV29-1; perhaps D is TRBD1 or TRBD2 (5 bases each). CDR3 length: 13 amino acids. In germline, CDR1 is SQVTM, CDR2 ANQGSEA. The V gene lost 4 bases and the J gene lost 4 bases, with 10 bases spanning the gap. CDR3 DNA sequence: TGCAGCGTTGCAGGGCGGGTCACCGGGGAGCTGTTTTTT. This codes for CSVAGRVTGELFF.

The V gene is TRBV6-1, the J gene TRBJ2-3, with 10 bases lining up with TRBD2. The CDR3 runs 16 residues. Trimming at V came to 6 bases and at J to 1 base, leaving 7 bases not matched to a gene. Germline V gene sequence: CDR1 MNHNS, CDR2 SASEGT. CDR3 bases: TGTGCCAGCAGCTCCACTAGCGGGGTCGGCACAGATACGCAGTATTTT. Amino acids: CASSSTSGVGTDTQYF.

As concerns this clonotype: A much larger clone is a single base away; this may be a read error. The chain is built from TRBV29-1 and TRBJ1-1; 8 bases agree with TRBD1. The germline CDR1 and CDR2 sequences are SQVTM and ANQGSEA. V lost 7 bases to trimming and J lost 1 base; unmatched junction nucleotides: 8. The CDR3 is 14 residues long. The CDR3 sequence is CSGTGTGTNTEAFF. The CDR3 region has the DNA TGCAGCGGAACCGGGACAGGCACGAACACTGAAGCTTTCTTT.

This chain joins TRBV7-6 and TRBJ2-5; tentative D call: TRBD2 (7 bases). Per the germline V gene, CDR1 is SGHVS and CDR2 is FNYEAQ. The CDR3 is 15 residues long. Trimming cost V 6 bases and J 1 base, with 15 bases left between them. The CDR3 DNA reads as TGTGCCAGCAGTACACGGGGGGCTAGCCAAGAGACCCAGTACTTC. Its translation: CASSTRGASQETQYF. Together with reference TRBV7-6 and TRBJ2-5, the CDR3 gives the full variable domain: GAGVSQSPRYKVTKRGQDVALRCDPISGHVSLYWYRQALGQGPEFLTYFNYEAQQDKSGLPNDRFSAERPEGSISTLTIQRTEQRDSAMYRCASSTRGASQETQYFGPGTRLLVL.

This clonotype has just a few counts. The gene calls are TRBV12-2 and TRBJ2-1; the table's D gene call, TRBD2, was not cross checked with the DNA. TRBV12-2 is reported as a pseudogene. The CDR3 is 17 residues long. This chain's CDR3 is CASRSGRVGVAYNEQFF. The CDR3 bases are TGTGCAAGTCGCTCCGGGAGGGTGGGGGTGGCCTACAATGAGCAGTTCTTC.

This clonotype was detected a few times. This chain links TRBV9 with TRBJ2-7, with 7 nucleotides matching TRBD1. The CDR3 is made up of 16 amino acids. Trimming at V came to 3 bases and at J to 1 base, leaving 10 bases not matched to a gene. From germline, CDR1 is SGDLS and CDR2 YYNGEE. The CDR3 DNA reads TGTGCCAGCAGCGAAGGTTCCGGGACAGTTTCCTACGAGCAGTACTTC. Residues: CASSEGSGTVSYEQYF.

This clonotype showed up just a few times. V and J are TRBV29-1 and TRBJ2-5, with D unclear. This CDR3 is built from 10 residues. V lost 4 bases to trimming and J lost 5 bases, with 5 bases between them. Germline assignment: CDR1 SQVTM and CDR2 ANQGSEA. CDR3 protein: CSVAEETQYF. In DNA, the CDR3 is TGCAGCGTTGCGGAGGAGACCCAGTACTTC.

This clonotype came up many times. The chain has TRBV27 and TRBJ2-7; TRBD2 agrees at 9 bases. The length of the CDR3 is 14 residues. V lost 6 bases, J lost 4 bases, and 7 bases stayed unmatched. Per germline, CDR1 MNHEY and CDR2 SMNVEV (reference sequence). The CDR3 reads CASSRSGSGYEQYF. The CDR3 region has the DNA TGTGCCAGCAGCCGTAGCGGGAGTGGGTACGAGCAGTACTTC.

The CDR3 region has the DNA TGTGCCAGCAGTTTTATGTGGCGGACCGGGGAGCTGTTTTTT. Residues: CASSFMWRTGELFF. This chain joins TRBV27 and TRBJ2-2; D not resolved. The germline CDR1 and CDR2 sequences are MNHEY and SMNVEV (reference sequence). The ends were cut back, 3 bases at V and 5 bases at J, with 10 bases in the middle. The CDR3 spans 14 residues.

This clonotype was observed at least ten times. The chain uses TRBV28 and TRBJ1-1, with unresolved D. The germline CDR1 and CDR2 sequences are MDHEN and SYDVKM. The ends were cut back, 3 bases at V and 1 base at J, with 6 bases in the middle. The CDR3 runs to 13 residues. This chain's CDR3 is CASSLAWNTEAFF. The CDR3 nucleotides are TGTGCCAGCAGTTTGGCCTGGAACACTGAAGCTTTCTTT.